Each of the 24 T cell receptor beta chains below was sequenced from the same sample in a study of cytomegalovirus exposure and HLA in healthy donors. Amplification used 60 Vbeta primers and 13 Jbeta primers. Sequencing was performed with immunoSEQ multiplex PCR; in TCRdb, only in-frame clones are kept and a portion is missing. This table holds more than 95,000 clones, about 79% found once. Material: PBMCs. The receptors derive from a man aged 45 to 65 in good health and CMV-seronegative.

The chain couples TRBV10-3 to TRBJ2-5, with D possibly TRBD1 on 5 matching bases. The DNA end is more similar to TRBJ2-7, so the J call may be wrong. This CDR3 contains 13 residues. From germline, CDR1 is ENHRY and CDR2 SYGVKD. CDR3 sequence: CAITPGLAYEQYF. For the CDR3, the DNA is TGTGCCATCACTCCAGGGCTTGCCTACGAGCAGTACTTC.

The chain recombines TRBV19 with TRBJ1-1; TRBD1 matches 9 bases. This CDR3 has 15 amino acids. The germline gives CDR1 LNHDA, CDR2 SQIVND (reference sequence). Trimming cost V 6 bases and J 5 bases; bases outside gene matches: 10. The CDR3 region has the DNA TGTGCCAGTAGACCTTGGACAGGGGTAGGAACTGAAGCTTTCTTT. It encodes CASRPWTGVGTEAFF.

V is TRBV7-9 and J is TRBJ2-5; TRBD1 aligns across 7 bases. Germline trimming cut 5 bases from V and 5 bases from J; bases unmatched to any gene: 8. Germline CDR1 SEHNR, CDR2 FQNEAQ (reference sequence). CDR3 length: 14 amino acids. CDR3 DNA sequence: TGTGCCAGCAGCCTCCCCGGGACAGTGGAGACCCAGTACTTC. Amino acid sequence: CASSLPGTVETQYF.

This chain uses TRBV6-5 with TRBJ2-5; perhaps TRBD2 as D (5 bases). The CDR3 loop spans 13 amino acids. V gave up 4 bases and J gave up 3 bases, with 9 bases separating them. The germline V gene encodes CDR1 MNHEY and CDR2 SVGAGI. CDR3 DNA: TGTGCCAGCAGTTTCGGGGTGGAAGAGACCCAGTACTTC. Its protein is CASSFGVEETQYF.

This clone occurred a few times. The chain is built from TRBV10-3 and TRBJ1-1; D perhaps matches TRBD1 (6 bases). Between the trimmed V and J ends, which lost 7 bases and 3 bases, there was a span of 12 bases. The length of the CDR3 is 13 residues. The germline V gene encodes CDR1 ENHRY and CDR2 SYGVKD. DNA for the CDR3: TGTGCCATCAATCTATCAGGGGACACTGAAGCTTTCTTT. Translating gives CAINLSGDTEAFF.

This chain joins TRBV4-1 and TRBJ1-6, with 10 bases lining up with TRBD1. Germline trimming cut 2 bases from V and 9 bases from J; bases unmatched to any gene: 4. Germline-derived CDR1 and CDR2 are MGHRA and YSYEKL. CDR3 length: 15 residues. CDR3 nucleotides: TGCGCCAGCAGCCAAACCGGGACAGGGGCTTCACCCCTCCACTTT. Encoded protein: CASSQTGTGASPLHF.

This clone was recorded once. The rearrangement joins TRBV28 to TRBJ1-1, with 8 bases that match TRBD1. This CDR3 comprises 14 residues. V shed 4 bases, J shed 1 base, and the junction held 2 bases outside the gene matches. Germline V CDR1 and CDR2: MDHEN, SYDVKM. CDR3 loop: CASSSTGENTEAFF. CDR3 sequence (DNA): TGTGCCAGCAGTTCGACAGGGGAGAACACTGAAGCTTTCTTT.

This sequence joins TRBV5-1 and TRBJ2-6; D is unresolved. The CDR3 sequence is 16 residues long. The V gene lost 0 bases and the J gene lost 0 bases, with 7 bases spanning the gap. CDR1 and CDR2 (germline): SGHRS, YFSETQ. CDR3 protein: CASSLDTGSGANVLTF. The CDR3 DNA is TGCGCCAGCAGCTTGGATACGGGCTCTGGGGCCAACGTCCTGACTTTC. Full variable domain (missing parts from reference TRBV5-1 and TRBJ2-6): KAGVTQTPRYLIKTRGQQVTLSCSPISGHRSVSWYQQTPGQGLQFLFEYFSETQRNKGNFPGRFSGRQFSNSRSEMNVSTLELGDSALYLCASSLDTGSGANVLTFGAGSRLTVL.

This clone was found once. This sequence joins TRBV10-2 and TRBJ2-7; 9 nucleotides match TRBD2. The ends lost 7 bases at V and 4 bases at J; junction bases unmatched: 5. Germline V lookup: CDR1 WSHSY, CDR2 SAAADI. The CDR3 covers 13 residues. CDR3 DNA: TGCGCCAGCACCGTAGCGGGGGCTTACGAGCAGTACTTC. Translated: CASTVAGAYEQYF.

The gene calls are TRBV19 and TRBJ2-1, with a possible D match to TRBD1 (5 bases). CDR1 and CDR2 (germline): LNHDA, SQIVND (reference sequence). Trimming left V 5 bases short and J 3 bases short, with 14 bases between. This CDR3 contains 15 residues. Here the CDR3 reads CASSRTFLNYNEQFF. Here the CDR3 DNA reads TGTGCCAGTAGTCGGACATTCTTGAACTACAATGAGCAGTTCTTC. The complete variable domain, with remaining parts taken from reference TRBV19 and TRBJ2-1, reads DGGITQSPKYLFRKEGQNVTLSCEQNLNHDAMYWYRQDPGQGLRLIYYSQIVNDFQKGDIAEGYSVSREKKESFPLTVTSAQKNPTAFYLCASSRTFLNYNEQFFGPGTRLTVL.

This clone was seen more than once but under ten times. The J gene is TRBJ2-5, the V gene TRBV19, with TRBD1 matching over 7 bases. The J call may be mistaken, given a closer DNA end match to TRBJ2-7. This CDR3 region has 12 residues. The germline V gene has CDR1 LNHDA and CDR2 SQIVND (reference sequence). The CDR3 sequence: CASSKGQYEQYF. CDR3 bases: TGTGCCAGTAGCAAGGGACAGTACGAGCAGTACTTC.

The rearrangement uses TRBV4-1 and TRBJ2-1; TRBD2 aligns across 9 bases. Germline CDR1 and CDR2: MGHRA and YSYEKL. V gave up 6 bases and J gave up 4 bases; unmatched junction bases: 10. The CDR3 extends over 16 amino acids. CDR3 sequence reads: CASRPSVSGGYNEQFF. In DNA, the CDR3 is TGCGCCAGCAGACCGTCCGTTAGCGGGGGATACAATGAGCAGTTCTTC.

This chain connects TRBV4-3 to TRBJ1-2; the D gene is possibly TRBD1 (5 bases). Trimming pared 0 bases from V and 5 bases from J, leaving 22 bases between. The CDR3 extends over 18 amino acids. Germline V CDR1 and CDR2: LGHNA, YSLEER. The CDR3 DNA reads TGCGCCAGCAGCCAAGACAACCCTGGTTCGGGGGGAGGATATGGCTACACCTTC. As protein: CASSQDNPGSGGGYGYTF.

The genes are TRBV10-3 and TRBJ2-1; TRBD2 matches at 7 bases. V shed 0 bases, J shed 1 base, and the junction held 0 bases outside the gene matches. Germline lookup yields CDR1 ENHRY and CDR2 SYGVKD. This CDR3 is 15 amino acids long. The CDR3 coding sequence is TGTGCCATCAGTGAGTCGCGGGAGTCCTACAATGAGCAGTTCTTC. Translated: CAISESRESYNEQFF.

The V gene is TRBV2, the J gene TRBJ1-4; 7 nucleotides align to TRBD1. CDR3 size: 16 residues. V lost 4 bases and J lost 5; bases outside the gene matches: 10. Germline assignment: CDR1 SNHLY and CDR2 FYNNEI. In DNA, the CDR3 is TGTGCCAGCAGTGCGCAACCCGGGACAGAAAATGAAAAACTGTTTTTT. It is translated as CASSAQPGTENEKLFF.

The chain carries TRBV9 and TRBJ1-3; D is undetermined. The V gene lost 0 bases and the J gene lost 0 bases, with 10 bases spanning the gap. In germline, CDR1 is SGDLS, CDR2 YYNGEE. The CDR3 extends over 16 amino acids. The CDR3 protein is CASSVAPGLSGNTIYF. The DNA of the CDR3 is TGTGCCAGCAGCGTAGCCCCCGGACTCTCTGGAAACACCATATATTTT. Full variable domain (rest looked up from reference TRBV9 and TRBJ1-3): DSGVTQTPKHLITATGQRVTLRCSPRSGDLSVYWYQQSLDQGLQFLIQYYNGEERAKGNILERFSAQQFPDLHSELNLSSLELGDSALYFCASSVAPGLSGNTIYFGEGSWLTVV.

This chain connects TRBV19 to TRBJ2-2, with D tentatively TRBD1 (5 bases). The germline V gene has CDR1 LNHDA and CDR2 SQIVND (reference sequence). This CDR3 comprises 13 residues. Trimming left V 4 bases short and J 4 bases short, with 7 bases between. For the CDR3, the DNA is TGTGCCAGTAGTAGACAGATCACCGGGGAGCTGTTTTTT. The encoded protein is CASSRQITGELFF.

The chain uses TRBV28 and TRBJ2-7, with a weak D call TRBD2 (5 bases). CDR3 length: 13 amino acids. Germline V lookup: CDR1 MDHEN, CDR2 SYDVKM. The ends were cut back, 5 bases at V and 2 bases at J, with 10 bases in the middle. The CDR3 spells CASSVRATYEQYV. Written as DNA, the CDR3 is TGTGCCAGCAGTGTGAGGGCCACCTACGAGCAGTACGTC.

The rearrangement uses TRBV5-1 and TRBJ2-3; 9 nucleotides align to TRBD2. Germline V gene data show CDR1 as SGHRS and CDR2 as YFSETQ. Unmatched junction bases numbered 3, after V lost 0 bases and J lost 1 base. The CDR3 loop spans 16 amino acids. The CDR3 loop is CASSLGIAGGTDTQYF. As DNA, the CDR3 is TGCGCCAGCAGCTTGGGGATAGCGGGGGGCACAGATACGCAGTATTTT.

The chain has TRBV2 and TRBJ2-3, with 8 bases that match TRBD2. From germline, CDR1 is SNHLY and CDR2 FYNNEI. V lost 8 bases to trimming and J lost 6 bases; unmatched junction nucleotides: 10. This CDR3 has 14 residues. CDR3 DNA sequence: TGTGCCAGCGTGATGCGGGGGGCCAGGGATACGCAGTATTTT. Translation gives CASVMRGARDTQYF. The variable domain in full, with the rest retrieved from reference TRBV2 and TRBJ2-3, is EPEVTQTPSHQVTQMGQEVILRCVPISNHLYFYWYRQILGQKVEFLVSFYNNEISEKSEIFDDQFSVERPDGSNFTLKIRSTKLEDSAMYFCASVMRGARDTQYFGPGTRLTVL.

This clone was counted between two and nine times. The V and J genes are TRBV7-8 and TRBJ2-7; the D gene is possibly TRBD2 (5 bases). The V gene's germline CDR1 is SGHVS and CDR2 FQNEAQ. This CDR3 is 15 amino acids long. V shed 4 bases and J shed 3 bases, with 16 bases lying between them. In DNA, the CDR3 is TGTGCCAGCAGCTCAGGAGGCAGGTATTTCTACGAGCAGTACGTC. Its translation: CASSSGGRYFYEQYV.

CDR3 nucleotides: TGTGCCAGCCGAACCGGGACAGGGGCATGGGGGCCCCAGCATTTT. It yields the protein CASRTGTGAWGPQHF. The chain joins TRBV19 to TRBJ1-5; 10 bases agree with TRBD1. Germline V CDR1 and CDR2: LNHDA, SQIVND (reference sequence). This CDR3 region has 15 residues. V was clipped by 9 bases and J by 9 bases; unmatched bases: 14.

This sequence joins TRBV5-1 and TRBJ1-4; D perhaps matches TRBD1 (6 bases). The germline V and J ends were trimmed by 6 bases and 0 bases, with 18 bases remaining between them. This CDR3 has 17 amino acids. Germline V CDR1 and CDR2: SGHRS, YFSETQ. DNA of the CDR3: TGCGCCAGCACGGGAGGGGGGCTCGGAGCAACTAATGAAAAACTGTTTTTT. Its translation: CASTGGGLGATNEKLFF.

In its sample, this clone was seen once. This chain links TRBV7-2 with TRBJ1-2; TRBD1 agrees at 7 bases. CDR1 is SGHTA and CDR2 is FQGNSA in the germline V gene. The CDR3 covers 16 residues. Trimming took 5 bases from V and 2 from J; bases not matched to a gene: 11. CDR3 nucleotide sequence: TGTGCCAGCAGCGCCGCCTTGACAGGGACCAACTATGGCTACACCTTC. It specifies CASSAALTGTNYGYTF.